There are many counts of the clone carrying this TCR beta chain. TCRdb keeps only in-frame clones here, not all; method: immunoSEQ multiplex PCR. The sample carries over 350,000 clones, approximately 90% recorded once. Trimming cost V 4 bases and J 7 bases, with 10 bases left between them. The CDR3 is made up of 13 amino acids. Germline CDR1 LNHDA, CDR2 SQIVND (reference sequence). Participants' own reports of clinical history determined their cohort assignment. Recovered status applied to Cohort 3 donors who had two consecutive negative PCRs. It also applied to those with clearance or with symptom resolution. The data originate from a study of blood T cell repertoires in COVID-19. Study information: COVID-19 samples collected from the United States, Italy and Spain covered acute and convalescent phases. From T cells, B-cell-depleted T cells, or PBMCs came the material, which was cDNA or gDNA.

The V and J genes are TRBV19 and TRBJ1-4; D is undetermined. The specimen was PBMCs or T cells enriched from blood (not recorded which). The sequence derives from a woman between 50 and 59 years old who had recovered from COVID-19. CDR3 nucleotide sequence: TGTGCCAGTAGTACCTTGGCGGGTGAAAAACTGTTTTTT. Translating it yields CASSTLAGEKLFF.